Below are 5 T cell receptor beta chains sequenced from a single sample in a study of blood T cell repertoires in COVID-19. Profiling relied on immunoSEQ multiplex PCR, and the TCRdb table lists in-frame clones only, not all of them. The table includes fewer than 250,000 clones, 90% detected once. The sequencing sample was made of PBMCs or T cells enriched from blood (not recorded which). Receptors originate from a man aged 30-40 years who had been exposed to COVID-19.

The V call is TRBV19, the J call TRBJ1-2; D may be TRBD1 (6 bases). Trimming removed 6 bases at V and 8 bases at J, with 28 bases between. The germline CDR1 and CDR2 sequences are LNHDA and SQIVND (reference sequence). There are 17 residues in the CDR3. CDR3 nucleotide sequence: TGTGCCAGTAGACCCACCCCAGATTGGACAGTCTCGGGAGGCTACACCTTC. Translating it yields CASRPTPDWTVSGGYTF.

The chain employs TRBV7-2 and TRBJ2-7; possible D gene TRBD2, 6 bases. Germline-derived CDR1 and CDR2 are SGHTA and FQGNSA. The CDR3 extends over 14 amino acids. V lost 1 base to trimming and J lost 7 bases, with 14 bases between them. This CDR3 is CASSLVLAQSEQYF. The DNA for the CDR3 is TGTGCCAGCAGCTTAGTACTAGCCCAATCAGAGCAGTACTTC.

Here the CDR3 DNA reads TGCGCCAGCAGCTTGGGGACAGGGAATTCACCCCTCCACTTT. Translating gives CASSLGTGNSPLHF. V is TRBV5-1 and J is TRBJ1-6, with TRBD1 matching over 8 bases. There are 14 residues in the CDR3. Germline V lookup: CDR1 SGHRS, CDR2 YFSETQ. The ends lost 0 bases at V and 7 bases at J; junction bases unmatched: 0.

A few counts support this clone. The rearrangement joins TRBV18 to TRBJ1-4, with 9 positions matching TRBD1. The CDR3 is 16 residues long. Germline assignment: CDR1 KGHSH and CDR2 LQKENI. With V trimmed by 3 bases and J by 5 bases, 7 bases remained unmatched. In DNA, the CDR3 is TGTGCCAGCTCACCGTCAACCGGGACAGGGAATGAAAAACTGTTTTTT. Translation: CASSPSTGTGNEKLFF.

This chain links TRBV9 with TRBJ2-5, with 8 positions matching TRBD2. The CDR3 totals 15 residues. The junction had 6 bases not matched to a gene; V was cut back by 4 bases and J by 1 base. The germline gives CDR1 SGDLS, CDR2 YYNGEE. The DNA of the CDR3 is TGTGCCAGCAGCCCACGAGCGGGGGTCCAAGAGACCCAGTACTTC. It is translated as CASSPRAGVQETQYF. The full variable domain, completed using reference TRBV9 and TRBJ2-5, is DSGVTQTPKHLITATGQRVTLRCSPRSGDLSVYWYQQSLDQGLQFLIQYYNGEERAKGNILERFSAQQFPDLHSELNLSSLELGDSALYFCASSPRAGVQETQYFGPGTRLLVL.